The 17 T cell receptor beta chains listed next were all sequenced from one sample in a study of blood T cell repertoires in COVID-19. Here immunoSEQ multiplex PCR was the method, and the copy in TCRdb shows in-frame clones only, minus some. This table has some 350,000 clones, around 84% appearing once. Input material: peripheral blood. These receptors were taken from a human donor in a cohort sampled during active COVID-19.

The rearrangement links TRBV7-3 to TRBJ2-3; TRBD2 agrees at 8 bases. CDR1 is SGHTA and CDR2 is FQGTGA in the germline V gene. This CDR3 region has 14 residues. V dropped 4 bases and J dropped 6; count of bases not matched to a gene: 6. The CDR3 region has the DNA TGTGCCAGCAGCTCAGCGGGGGATTCGGATACGCAGTATTTT. This encodes CASSSAGDSDTQYF. The full variable domain, completed using reference TRBV7-3 and TRBJ2-3, is GAGVSQTPSNKVTEKGKYVELRCDPISGHTALYWYRQSLGQGPEFLIYFQGTGAADDSGLPNDRFFAVRPEGSVSTLKIQRTERGDSAVYLCASSSAGDSDTQYFGPGTRLTVL.

The rearrangement links TRBV15 to TRBJ1-1; D possibly corresponds to TRBD1 (6 bases). In germline, CDR1 is LNHNV, CDR2 YYDKDF (reference sequence). V was shortened by 6 bases and J by 1 base, with 15 bases between the two germline ends. The CDR3 has 15 residues. CDR3 in amino acids: CATSMGAGRNTEAFF. CDR3 DNA sequence: TGTGCCACCAGTATGGGGGCTGGGAGGAACACTGAAGCTTTCTTT.

J is TRBJ1-2 and V is TRBV4-1, with D tentatively TRBD1 (5 bases). The V and J ends lost 2 bases and 5 bases respectively, with 21 bases between them. The CDR3 has 17 amino acids. Germline V lookup: CDR1 MGHRA, CDR2 YSYEKL. The CDR3 bases are TGCGCCAGCAGCCAACCCCCTTGGGGACGGCGGGGGTATGGCTACACCTTC. Its protein is CASSQPPWGRRGYGYTF.

J is TRBJ1-1 and V is TRBV7-2, with 7 bases aligning to TRBD1. Germline V gives CDR1 SGHTA, CDR2 FQGNSA. This CDR3 comprises 14 residues. The V and J ends lost 4 bases and 1 base, in that order; junction bases with no gene match: 3. The CDR3 region is CASSSWTGNTEAFF. The CDR3 DNA follows: TGTGCCAGCAGCTCCTGGACAGGGAACACTGAAGCTTTCTTT.

The gene calls are TRBV5-1 and TRBJ2-7; 9 nucleotides align to TRBD1. The V gene end was trimmed by 3 bases and the J gene end by 2 bases; junction bases not matched to a gene: 12. Germline-derived CDR1 and CDR2 are SGHRS and YFSETQ. The CDR3 extends over 17 amino acids. The CDR3 nucleotides are TGCGCCAGCAGCTCCGGGACAGGGTACCCTCCTCCCTACGAGCAGTACTTC. Translating gives CASSSGTGYPPPYEQYF.

In this sample, this clone turned up once. The V call is TRBV4-2, the J call TRBJ2-7; D unclear. The CDR3 is 13 amino acids. From germline, CDR1 is LGHNA and CDR2 YNFKEQ. Trimming took off 0 bases at V and 6 bases at J, with 9 bases between the two ends. The DNA of the CDR3 is TGTGCCAGCAGCCAAGATAGCTCGCGCGAGCAGTACTTC. Amino acid sequence: CASSQDSSREQYF.

DNA for the CDR3: TGTGCCAGCAGCTCCAGGGGGGATTCACCCCTCCACTTT. Its protein product is CASSSRGDSPLHF. The chain links TRBV7-9 to TRBJ1-6, with 7 bases lining up with TRBD1. V gave up 4 bases and J gave up 8 bases; unmatched junction bases: 2. The CDR3 consists of 13 residues. The germline V gene has CDR1 SEHNR and CDR2 FQNEAQ (reference sequence).

The chain's CDR3 is CASSIGEEETQYF. The CDR3 bases are TGTGCCAGCAGCATCGGTGAGGAAGAGACCCAGTACTTC. The rearrangement joins TRBV9 to TRBJ2-5; no definite D call. Germline loops: CDR1 SGDLS, CDR2 YYNGEE. V was clipped by 4 bases and J by 3 bases, with 10 bases between them. The CDR3 runs to 13 residues.

The chain recombines TRBV6-2 or TRBV6-3 with TRBJ1-5, with 8 bases aligning to TRBD1. J lost 6 bases, V lost 2 bases, and 6 bases had no gene match. The length of the CDR3 is 15 residues. CDR1 and CDR2 from the germline V gene are MNHEY and SVGEGT. CDR3 in amino acids: CASSYGAGGFQPQHF. In DNA form, the CDR3 reads TGTGCCAGCAGTTACGGGGCAGGGGGCTTTCAGCCCCAGCATTTT.

The rearrangement uses TRBV7-2 and TRBJ1-6; possible D gene TRBD1, 5 bases. The CDR3 is made up of 14 amino acids. Germline V gene lookup returns CDR1 SGHTA and CDR2 FQGNSA. Trimming pared 1 base from V and 8 bases from J, leaving 9 bases between. CDR3 amino acids: CASSLEFRDSPLHF. The CDR3 DNA is TGTGCCAGCAGCTTAGAGTTCAGGGATTCACCCCTCCACTTT.

The CDR3 nucleotides read TGTGCCAGTAGTACACGACAGGGGGCAGAGCAGTTCTTC. Its protein is CASSTRQGAEQFF. The genes are TRBV19 and TRBJ2-1; 10 bases agree with TRBD1. V lost 4 bases to trimming and J lost 10 bases; unmatched junction nucleotides: 4. The CDR3 runs 13 residues. From germline, CDR1 is LNHDA and CDR2 SQIVND (reference sequence). Together with reference TRBV19 and TRBJ2-1, the CDR3 gives the full variable domain: DGGITQSPKYLFRKEGQNVTLSCEQNLNHDAMYWYRQDPGQGLRLIYYSQIVNDFQKGDIAEGYSVSREKKESFPLTVTSAQKNPTAFYLCASSTRQGAEQFFGPGTRLTVL.

The chain couples TRBV27 to TRBJ2-3; no reliable D call. CDR3 length equals 11 residues. Germline V gives CDR1 MNHEY, CDR2 SMNVEV (reference sequence). V was pared by 6 bases and J by 6 bases, with 7 bases between. The CDR3 sequence: CASSRGDTQYF. The CDR3 bases are TGTGCCAGCAGCCGAGGCGATACGCAGTATTTT.

The chain couples TRBV7-3 to TRBJ2-2; 8 bases are shared with TRBD1. The CDR3 consists of 16 residues. In germline, CDR1 is SGHTA, CDR2 FQGTGA. V trimming: 5 bases; J trimming: 4 bases; junction bases outside the gene matches: 9. The CDR3 region has the DNA TGTGCCAGCAGCCTTGGCAGGGGGCAGGTCACCGGGGAGCTGTTTTTT. Residues: CASSLGRGQVTGELFF.

The chain has TRBV6-5 and TRBJ2-3; 7 bases fit TRBD2. This CDR3 has 14 amino acids. V was pared by 7 bases and J by 0 bases, with 4 bases of the junction left unmatched. CDR1 and CDR2 (germline): MNHEY, SVGAGI. CDR3 loop: CASTWGGSTDTQYF. In nucleotides, the CDR3 is TGTGCCAGCACCTGGGGGGGGAGCACAGATACGCAGTATTTT.

The J gene is TRBJ2-3, the V gene TRBV9, with 8 bases that match TRBD2. This CDR3 is built from 19 residues. V shed 0 bases and J 6 bases; nucleotides not matched to a gene: 18. Germline CDR1 SGDLS, CDR2 YYNGEE. The CDR3 nucleotides are TGTGCCAGCAGCGTAGGGGTAGCGGGAAACCTTCCCCTCCGGGATACGCAGTATTTT. Translating it yields CASSVGVAGNLPLRDTQYF.

This rearrangement joins TRBV10-2 to TRBJ2-1; 10 bases line up with TRBD2. The CDR3 sequence is 14 residues long. Germline CDR1 reads WSHSY; CDR2 reads SAAADI. V lost 7 bases, J lost 4 bases, and 4 bases stayed unmatched. This CDR3 is CASNGLAEYNEQFF. The CDR3 coding sequence is TGCGCCAGCAACGGACTAGCGGAGTACAATGAGCAGTTCTTC.

CDR3 sequence: CASSARLATSTDTQYF. CDR3 nucleotides: TGTGCCAGCAGTGCCCGACTAGCTACTAGCACAGATACGCAGTATTTT. The rearrangement joins TRBV6-1 to TRBJ2-3; 7 positions match TRBD2. Germline loops: CDR1 MNHNS, CDR2 SASEGT. The CDR3 covers 16 residues. V lost 4 bases to trimming and J lost 0 bases; unmatched junction nucleotides: 7.